These 5 T cell receptor beta chains were all obtained from the same sample, sequenced in a study of blood T cell repertoires in COVID-19. The assay was immunoSEQ multiplex PCR, and TCRdb's table has in-frame clones only and misses some. The repertoire holds roughly 300,000 clones, with around 86% as singletons. The sample consisted of peripheral blood. The receptors were sampled from a human donor in a cohort sampled during active COVID-19.

The chain recombines TRBV5-4 with TRBJ2-3, with TRBD1 matching over 10 bases. V lost 0 bases, J lost 2 bases, and 3 bases stayed unmatched. The CDR3 sequence is 16 residues long. Germline lookup yields CDR1 SGHNT and CDR2 YYREEE (reference sequence). The CDR3 loop is CASSLGTGGNTDTQYF. For the CDR3, the DNA is TGTGCCAGCAGCTTGGGGACAGGGGGAAACACAGATACGCAGTATTTT.

The V and J genes are TRBV18 and TRBJ2-1; weak D call: TRBD2 (6 bases). Trimming removed 4 bases from V and 8 bases from J, with 12 bases in between. The CDR3 runs to 13 residues. Germline assignment: CDR1 KGHSH and CDR2 LQKENI. CDR3 sequence (DNA): TGTGCCAGCTCACATCGGGGGATGGATGAGCAGTTCTTC. Translated: CASSHRGMDEQFF.

V is TRBV5-1 and J is TRBJ2-3; 7 positions match TRBD2. The CDR3 sequence is 15 residues long. Germline V gives CDR1 SGHRS, CDR2 YFSETQ. With V trimmed by 1 base and J by 5 bases, 7 bases remained unmatched. The CDR3 here is CASSLYGGSGDTQYF. CDR3 coding DNA: TGCGCCAGCAGCTTGTATGGCGGGAGCGGAGATACGCAGTATTTT.

The rearrangement links TRBV4-1 to TRBJ2-2; D ambiguous. Trimming removed 1 base from V and 0 bases from J, with 6 bases in between. Germline V gene lookup returns CDR1 MGHRA and CDR2 YSYEKL. There are 15 residues in the CDR3. DNA for the CDR3: TGCGCCAGCAGCCAAGGTACGGCGAACACCGGGGAGCTGTTTTTT. This translates into CASSQGTANTGELFF.

The rearrangement joins TRBV6-2 or TRBV6-3 to TRBJ2-4, with a possible D match to TRBD2 (5 bases). V was trimmed by 2 bases and J by 3 bases, leaving 11 bases between them. Germline CDR1 and CDR2: MNHEY and SVGEGT. The CDR3 is 15 residues long. CDR3 DNA: TGTGCCAGCAGTTACGGAGGTTGGGACAAAAACATTCAGTACTTC. Translated, it gives CASSYGGWDKNIQYF.